A single T cell receptor beta chain is shown here with its context. Its cognate antigen is unknown. One junction end disagrees with the germline gene, perhaps due to a read error. Cells sorted as Tregs were CD4+, CD25+ and CD127-/low. After constant-region reverse-primer amplification, full-length variable regions underwent semi-nested PCR with Nested Universal Primer A. One entry per CDR3 protein results from TCRdb running MiXCR on the 5' RACE reads. The sample contains around 34,000 distinct CDR3 sequences, 25% to 30% of which appear only once. This CDR3 spans 17 amino acids. Germline loops: CDR1 MNHEY, CDR2 SVGAGI. Findings and caveats of the study: The larger cohort examined one V-J beta rearrangement, not whole repertoires.

The chain recombines TRBV6-5 with TRBJ2-1; 7 bases are shared with TRBD2. This sequence was found in a female donor with breast cancer. Sequencing used tumor-infiltrating Tregs sorted from the breast tumor. As DNA, the CDR3 is TGTGCCAGCAGTTACTCGGACGGAGCGGGGTCCTACAACGAGCAGTTCTTC. Its translation: CASSYSDGAGSYNEQFF.